This record concerns one T cell receptor beta chain sequence. As yet, its antigen is unknown. TCRdb reprocessed the 5' RACE reads via MiXCR and lists one record per CDR3 protein. The table has just over 300,000 distinct CDR3 sequences, roughly a fifth seen once. The CDR3 spans 13 residues. Germline CDR1 reads MGHRA; CDR2 reads YSYEKL. V was shortened by 8 bases and J by 2 bases, with 11 bases between the two germline ends. The source of the sample is a study of T-cell memory formation after mild COVID-19. The study, taken as a whole, reports: Contracting CD8+ clones were enriched in EMRA, CD4+ mainly in CM and EM. A balance of CD4 and CD8 characterized clones contracting day 15 to 85, whereas later expanders leaned CD4+.

This chain uses TRBV4-1 with TRBJ2-3; D perhaps matches TRBD1 (6 bases). This clonotype was obtained from a man younger than 30 who had mild COVID-19 (a few samples of this study predate the infection). Cell type and time point are not known. The sequenced material came from PBMCs or a T cell subset sorted from them (not recorded which). The DNA of the CDR3 is TGCGCCAGCGGAGAGGGGGTCACAGATACGCAGTATTTT. Translated, it gives CASGEGVTDTQYF.